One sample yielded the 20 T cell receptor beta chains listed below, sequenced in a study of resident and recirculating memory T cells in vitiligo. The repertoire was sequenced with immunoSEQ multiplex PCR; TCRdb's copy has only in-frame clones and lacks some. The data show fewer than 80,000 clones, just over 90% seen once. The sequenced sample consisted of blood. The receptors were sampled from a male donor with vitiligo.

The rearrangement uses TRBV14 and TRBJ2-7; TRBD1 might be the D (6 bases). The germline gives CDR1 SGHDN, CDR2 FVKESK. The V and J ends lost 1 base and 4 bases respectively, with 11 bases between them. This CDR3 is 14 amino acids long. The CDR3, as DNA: TGTGCCAGCAGCCAAGGACAGGAGGATTACGAGCAGTACTTC. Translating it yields CASSQGQEDYEQYF.

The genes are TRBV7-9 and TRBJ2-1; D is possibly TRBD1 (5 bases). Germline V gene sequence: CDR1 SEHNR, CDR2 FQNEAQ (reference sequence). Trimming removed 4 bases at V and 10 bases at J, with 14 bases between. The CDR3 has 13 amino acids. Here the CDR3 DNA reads TGTGCCAGCAGCTCCCCCAGGGCAGCCGAGCAGTTCTTC. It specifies CASSSPRAAEQFF.

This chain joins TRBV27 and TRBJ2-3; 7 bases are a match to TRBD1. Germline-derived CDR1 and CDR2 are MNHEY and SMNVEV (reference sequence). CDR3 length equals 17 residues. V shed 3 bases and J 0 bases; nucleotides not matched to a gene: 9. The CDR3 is CASSFRAGTASTDTQYF. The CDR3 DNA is TGTGCCAGCAGTTTTCGCGCCGGGACAGCTAGCACAGATACGCAGTATTTT.

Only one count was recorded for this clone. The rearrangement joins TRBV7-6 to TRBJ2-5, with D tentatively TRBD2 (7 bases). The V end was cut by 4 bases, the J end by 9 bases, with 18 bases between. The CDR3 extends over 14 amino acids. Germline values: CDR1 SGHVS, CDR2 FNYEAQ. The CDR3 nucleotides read TGTGCCAGCAGCTCGGGGGGCCAGGGGCCGGCCCAGTACTTC. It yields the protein CASSSGGQGPAQYF.

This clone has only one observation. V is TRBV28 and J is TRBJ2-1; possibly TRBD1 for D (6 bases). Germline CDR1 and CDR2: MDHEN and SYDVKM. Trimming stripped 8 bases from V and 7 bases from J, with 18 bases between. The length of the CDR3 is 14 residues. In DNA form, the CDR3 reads TGTGCCAGCTCCCTAGGGGGTAGTAGAAATGAGCAGTTCTTC. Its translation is CASSLGGSRNEQFF.

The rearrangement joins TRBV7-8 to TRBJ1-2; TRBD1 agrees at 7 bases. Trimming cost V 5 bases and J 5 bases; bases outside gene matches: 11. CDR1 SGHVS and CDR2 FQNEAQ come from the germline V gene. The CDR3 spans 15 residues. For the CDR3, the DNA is TGTGCCAGCAGCCAATCCGAGGGACAGACTTATGGCTACACCTTC. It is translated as CASSQSEGQTYGYTF.

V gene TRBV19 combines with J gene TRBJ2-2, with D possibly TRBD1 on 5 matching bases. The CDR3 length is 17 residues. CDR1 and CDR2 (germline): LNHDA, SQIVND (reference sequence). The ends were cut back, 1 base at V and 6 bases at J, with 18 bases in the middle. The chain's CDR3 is CASSIGFWVKGPGELFF. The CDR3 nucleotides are TGTGCCAGTAGTATAGGGTTTTGGGTCAAGGGGCCCGGGGAGCTGTTTTTT.

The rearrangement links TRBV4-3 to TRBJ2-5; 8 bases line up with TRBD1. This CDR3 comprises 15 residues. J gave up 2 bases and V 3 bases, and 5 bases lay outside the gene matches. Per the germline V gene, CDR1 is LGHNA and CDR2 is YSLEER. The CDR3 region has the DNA TGCGCCAGCAGCCAGTCTCGACAGGGGCAAGAGACCCAGTACTTC. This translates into CASSQSRQGQETQYF.

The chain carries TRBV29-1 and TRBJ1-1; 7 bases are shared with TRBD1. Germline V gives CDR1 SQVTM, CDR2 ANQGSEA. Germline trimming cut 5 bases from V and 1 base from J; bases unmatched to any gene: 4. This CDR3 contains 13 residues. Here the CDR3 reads CSVPRGENTEAFF. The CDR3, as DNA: TGCAGCGTTCCCAGGGGGGAGAACACTGAAGCTTTCTTT.

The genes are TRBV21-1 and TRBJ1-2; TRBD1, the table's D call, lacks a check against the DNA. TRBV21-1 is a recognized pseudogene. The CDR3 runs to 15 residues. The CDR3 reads CASRGEDTPNYGYTF. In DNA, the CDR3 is TGTGCCAGCAGAGGCGAGGACACTCCTAACTATGGCTACACCTTC.

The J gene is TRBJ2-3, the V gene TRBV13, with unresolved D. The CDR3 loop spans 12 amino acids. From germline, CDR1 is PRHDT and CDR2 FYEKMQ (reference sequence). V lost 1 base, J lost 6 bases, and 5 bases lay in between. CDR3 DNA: TGTGCCAGCAGCTTAGACGGTGATACGCAGTATTTT. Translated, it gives CASSLDGDTQYF.

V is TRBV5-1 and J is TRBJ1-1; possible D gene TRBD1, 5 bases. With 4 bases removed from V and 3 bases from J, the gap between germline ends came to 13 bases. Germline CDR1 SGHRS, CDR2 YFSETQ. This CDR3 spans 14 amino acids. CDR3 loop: CASSPGLRDTEAFF. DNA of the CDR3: TGCGCCAGCAGCCCGGGACTACGGGACACTGAAGCTTTCTTT.

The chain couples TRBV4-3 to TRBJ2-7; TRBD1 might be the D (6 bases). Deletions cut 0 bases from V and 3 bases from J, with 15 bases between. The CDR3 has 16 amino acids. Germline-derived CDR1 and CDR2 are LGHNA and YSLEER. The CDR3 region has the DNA TGCGCCAGCAGCCAAGACAGAGGGGGAAGAGGCTACGAGCAGTACTTC. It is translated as CASSQDRGGRGYEQYF.

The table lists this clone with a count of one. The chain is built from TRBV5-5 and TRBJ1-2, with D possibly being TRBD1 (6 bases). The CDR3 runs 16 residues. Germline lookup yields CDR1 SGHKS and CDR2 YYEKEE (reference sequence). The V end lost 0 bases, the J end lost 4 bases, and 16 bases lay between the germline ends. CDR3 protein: CASSLGSGTPLYGYTF. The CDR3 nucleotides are TGTGCCAGCAGCTTGGGAAGCGGGACACCTCTCTATGGCTACACCTTC.

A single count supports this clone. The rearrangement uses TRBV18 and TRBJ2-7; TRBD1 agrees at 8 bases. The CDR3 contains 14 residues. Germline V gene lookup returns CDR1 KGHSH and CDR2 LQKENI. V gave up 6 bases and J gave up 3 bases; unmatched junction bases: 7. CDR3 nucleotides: TGTGCCAGCTCTCCGGACAGGGAACACTACGAGCAGTACTTC. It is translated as CASSPDREHYEQYF.

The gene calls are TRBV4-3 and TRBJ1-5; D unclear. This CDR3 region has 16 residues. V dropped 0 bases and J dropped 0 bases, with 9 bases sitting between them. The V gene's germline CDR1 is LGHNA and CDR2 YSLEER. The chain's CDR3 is CASSQDLAVSNQPQHF. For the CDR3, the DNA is TGCGCCAGCAGCCAAGATTTGGCAGTTAGCAATCAGCCCCAGCATTTT.

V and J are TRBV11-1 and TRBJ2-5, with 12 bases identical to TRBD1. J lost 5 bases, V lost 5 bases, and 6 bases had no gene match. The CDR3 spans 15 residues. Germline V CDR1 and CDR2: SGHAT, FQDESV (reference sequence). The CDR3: CASSDRDRGLETQYF. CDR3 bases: TGTGCCAGCAGCGACCGGGACAGGGGGCTCGAGACCCAGTACTTC.

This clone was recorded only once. The CDR3 nucleotides read TGTGCCAGCAGTGAAGACACAGGGCGAGGGCAGCCCCAGCATTTT. It is translated as CASSEDTGRGQPQHF. This chain joins TRBV6-1 and TRBJ1-5; tentatively, D is TRBD1 (6 bases). This CDR3 has 15 amino acids. CDR1 MNHNS and CDR2 SASEGT come from the germline V gene. The germline V and J ends were trimmed by 1 base and 7 bases, with 14 bases remaining between them.

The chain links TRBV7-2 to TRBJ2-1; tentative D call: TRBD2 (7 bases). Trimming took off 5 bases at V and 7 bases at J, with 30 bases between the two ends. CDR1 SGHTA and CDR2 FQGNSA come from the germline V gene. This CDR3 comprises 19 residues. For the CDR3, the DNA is TGTGCCAGCAGCCTCAGTGTTACACCCTTTGGGGGGGCCAGGAATGAGCAGTTCTTC. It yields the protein CASSLSVTPFGGARNEQFF.

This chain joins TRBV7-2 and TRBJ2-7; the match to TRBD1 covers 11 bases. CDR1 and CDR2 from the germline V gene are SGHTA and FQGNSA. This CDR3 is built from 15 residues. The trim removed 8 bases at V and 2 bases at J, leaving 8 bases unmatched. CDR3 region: CASGGQGASTYEQYF. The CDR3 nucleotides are TGTGCCAGCGGAGGACAGGGGGCCTCTACCTACGAGCAGTACTTC.